One sample yielded the 21 T cell receptor beta chains listed below, sequenced in a study of neurological immune-mediated disorders. MiXCR, run by TCRdb on the 5' RACE reads, gives a single entry per CDR3 protein. The data hold roughly 100,000 distinct CDR3 sequences, with 3.5% to 4% observed a single time. Source material: PBMCs. The origin of the receptors is a woman younger than 30 with multiple sclerosis.

This clonotype was recorded many times. The rearrangement joins TRBV5-1 to TRBJ2-6; possible D gene TRBD2, 5 bases. Trimming stripped 2 bases from V and 3 bases from J, with 12 bases between. Germline CDR1 reads SGHRS; CDR2 reads YFSETQ. The CDR3 length is 16 residues. The CDR3 nucleotides are TGCGCCAGCAGCTTTATATACGGGGTTGGGGCCAACGTCCTGACTTTC. Translated: CASSFIYGVGANVLTF.

This clonotype has just one count. A read error may explain this, as a much larger clone is one base away. This chain joins TRBV29-1 and TRBJ2-3, with D perhaps being TRBD1 or TRBD2 (5 bases each). Germline V gene lookup returns CDR1 SQVTM and CDR2 ANQGSEA. This CDR3 has 15 residues. As DNA, the CDR3 is TGCAGCGTTGAAGACCCGGGGCGTAGCACAGATACGCAGTTTTTT. Translated: CSVEDPGRSTDTQFF.

In this sample, this clonotype turned up many times. This chain links TRBV27 with TRBJ1-1, with 8 bases identical to TRBD1. The CDR3 extends over 13 amino acids. CDR1 and CDR2 from the germline V gene are MNHEY and SMNVEV (reference sequence). V dropped 5 bases and J dropped 4; count of bases not matched to a gene: 3. CDR3 protein: CASSPTGGTEAFF. The CDR3 bases are TGTGCCAGCAGTCCCACAGGGGGCACTGAAGCTTTCTTT.

Many counts were recorded for this clonotype. The rearrangement uses TRBV30 and TRBJ2-2; 9 nucleotides align to TRBD2. CDR1 is GTSNPN, CDR2 SVGIG, per germline (reference sequence). The J segment lost 5 bases and the V segment lost 3 bases, leaving 7 bases of the junction unmatched. This CDR3 comprises 15 residues. The CDR3: CAWRGVAGVTGELFF. CDR3 coding DNA: TGTGCCTGGAGGGGGGTAGCGGGAGTAACCGGGGAGCTGTTTTTT.

This clonotype was seen repeatedly, ten times or more. J is TRBJ2-6 and V is TRBV15, with 9 bases lining up with TRBD2. CDR3 size: 18 residues. Looked up from germline, CDR1 is LNHNV and CDR2 is YYDKDF (reference sequence). V lost 0 bases and J lost 2; bases outside the gene matches: 5. In DNA, the CDR3 is TGTGCCACCAGCAGAGATTGGATAGCGGGAGCTGGGGCCAACGTCCTGACTTTC. Protein: CATSRDWIAGAGANVLTF.

About this clonotype itself: Mismatch with germline at one junction end may stem from a read error. The chain recombines TRBV18 with TRBJ2-2, with D possibly being TRBD1 or TRBD2 (5 bases each). CDR1 KGHSH and CDR2 LQKENI come from the germline V gene. The CDR3 loop spans 17 amino acids. For the CDR3, the DNA is TGTGTCAGCTCACCTGTCCGGGACCCTATGAACACCGGGGAGCTGTTTTTT. Translated: CVSSPVRDPMNTGELFF. Drawing the rest from reference TRBV18 and TRBJ2-2, the complete variable domain is NAGVMQNPRHLVRRRGQEARLRCSPMKGHSHVYWYRQLPEEGLKFMVYLQKENIIDESGMPKERFSAEFPKEGPSILRIQQVVRGDSAAYFCVSSPVRDPMNTGELFFGEGSRLTVL.

This clonotype was counted many times. The chain carries TRBV28 and TRBJ2-2; 8 positions agree with TRBD1. The germline gives CDR1 MDHEN, CDR2 SYDVKM. V was clipped by 6 bases and J by 1 base; unmatched bases: 10. The CDR3 covers 17 residues. The CDR3 region is CASRFPAGTGNTGELFF. For the CDR3, the DNA is TGTGCCAGCAGATTCCCTGCCGGGACAGGGAACACCGGGGAGCTGTTTTTT. The full variable domain, with the rest looked up from reference TRBV28 and TRBJ2-2, is DVKVTQSSRYLVKRTGEKVFLECVQDMDHENMFWYRQDPGLGLRLIYFSYDVKMKEKGDIPEGYSVSREKKERFSLILESASTNQTSMYLCASRFPAGTGNTGELFFGEGSRLTVL.

This clonotype was counted many times. CDR3 amino acids: CASSRRIQETQYF. The CDR3 nucleotides are TGTGCCAGCAGCCGGAGGATACAAGAGACCCAGTACTTC. V gene TRBV14 combines with J gene TRBJ2-5; tentatively, D is TRBD2 (5 bases). Germline CDR1 and CDR2: SGHDN and FVKESK. There are 13 residues in the CDR3. The V gene lost 4 bases and the J gene lost 2 bases, with 8 bases spanning the gap.

This clonotype was picked up many times. The chain joins TRBV7-2 to TRBJ1-2; D not resolved. V lost 3 bases and J lost 5, with 10 bases in between. The CDR3 contains 13 residues. CDR1 is SGHTA and CDR2 is FQGNSA in the germline V gene. The CDR3 DNA follows: TGTGCCAGCAGCTTCCGGGATTCTTATGGCTACACCTTC. Its translation: CASSFRDSYGYTF. The variable domain in full, with the rest retrieved from reference TRBV7-2 and TRBJ1-2, is GAGVSQSPSNKVTEKGKDVELRCDPISGHTALYWYRQSLGQGLEFLIYFQGNSAPDKSGLPSDRFSAERTGGSVSTLTIQRTQQEDSAVYLCASSFRDSYGYTFGSGTRLTVV.

The genes are TRBV7-9 and TRBJ2-1; 7 bases agree with TRBD2. Unmatched junction bases numbered 11, after V lost 5 bases and J lost 10 bases. CDR3 length: 14 amino acids. Germline V CDR1 and CDR2: SEHNR, FQNEAQ (reference sequence). The chain's CDR3 is CASSHREDVGEQFF. CDR3 nucleotide sequence: TGTGCCAGCAGCCACCGGGAGGACGTAGGGGAGCAGTTCTTC.

The table lists this clonotype with many counts. The chain links TRBV3-1 to TRBJ2-7; 7 bases match TRBD2. Germline V gives CDR1 LGHDT, CDR2 YNNKEL (reference sequence). This CDR3 region has 17 residues. With V trimmed by 5 bases and J by 2 bases, 15 bases remained unmatched. The CDR3 coding sequence is TGTGCCAGCAGCGGTTTGATTGCGGGGGAGACGACCTACGAGCAGTACTTC. It specifies CASSGLIAGETTYEQYF.

This clonotype was recorded at least ten times. V gene TRBV20-1 combines with J gene TRBJ2-3; the D gene is possibly TRBD2 (5 bases). The V end was cut by 1 base, the J end by 2 bases, with 16 bases between. The CDR3 length is 16 residues. CDR1 and CDR2 (germline): DFQATT, SNEGSKA (reference sequence). The CDR3 DNA is TGCAGTGCTAGAGTCAAGCGGCGACGAATCACAGATACGCAGTATTTT. It specifies CSARVKRRRITDTQYF.

This clonotype was seen many times. The gene calls are TRBV5-1 and TRBJ1-1; no clear D gene. The germline V gene has CDR1 SGHRS and CDR2 YFSETQ. V lost 4 bases to trimming and J lost 7 bases, with 11 bases between them. The CDR3 loop spans 12 amino acids. In nucleotides, the CDR3 is TGCGCCAGCAGCCCGGCTGGGAATGAAGCTTTCTTT. This encodes CASSPAGNEAFF.

The rearrangement links TRBV19 to TRBJ1-1; TRBD1 might be the D (6 bases). Trimming removed 6 bases from V and 3 bases from J, with 17 bases in between. The germline V gene has CDR1 LNHDA and CDR2 SQIVND (reference sequence). The CDR3 has 15 amino acids. For the CDR3, the DNA is TGTGCCAGTAGGGCCCCGGGGGCCTGGGACACTGAAGCTTTCTTT. Its protein product is CASRAPGAWDTEAFF.

This clonotype was seen ten or more times. The gene calls are TRBV15 and TRBJ2-1; no reliable D call. CDR1 and CDR2 from the germline V gene are LNHNV and YYDKDF (reference sequence). V was clipped by 0 bases and J by 9 bases, with 6 bases between them. The CDR3 has 12 amino acids. The CDR3 DNA reads TGTGCCACCAGCAGAGACGGACCTGAGCAGTTCTTC. It codes for CATSRDGPEQFF.

Ten or more counts support this clonotype. V and J are TRBV20-1 and TRBJ2-1, with 8 nucleotides matching TRBD2. V dropped 3 bases and J dropped 3; count of bases not matched to a gene: 4. The CDR3 extends over 14 amino acids. Germline V lookup: CDR1 DFQATT, CDR2 SNEGSKA (reference sequence). CDR3 loop: CSASPGGVYNEQFF. DNA for the CDR3: TGCAGTGCTAGCCCGGGGGGGGTCTACAATGAGCAGTTCTTC.

This clonotype was seen many times. The V call is TRBV10-2, the J call TRBJ2-2; tentative D call: TRBD2 (6 bases). V lost 3 bases to trimming and J lost 6 bases, with 11 bases between them. The CDR3 is made up of 14 amino acids. Germline V CDR1 and CDR2: WSHSY, SAAADI. The CDR3 spells CASSDVTRSGELFF. The DNA of the CDR3 is TGCGCCAGCAGTGATGTGACTAGGTCCGGGGAGCTGTTTTTT.

At least ten counts were recorded for this clonotype. J is TRBJ2-3 and V is TRBV20-1; 12 bases align to TRBD2. This CDR3 has 15 residues. Germline trimming cut 2 bases from V and 5 bases from J; bases unmatched to any gene: 5. Germline lookup yields CDR1 DFQATT and CDR2 SNEGSKA (reference sequence). For the CDR3, the DNA is TGCAGTGCTAGACTAGCGGGAGGGCCTGTAGATACGCAGTATTTT. Encoded protein: CSARLAGGPVDTQYF.

The table lists this clonotype with many counts. This sequence joins TRBV7-2 and TRBJ2-3; D may be TRBD1 or TRBD2 (5 bases each). Per the germline V gene, CDR1 is SGHTA and CDR2 is FQGNSA. The V gene lost 2 bases and the J gene lost 3 bases, with 30 bases spanning the gap. The CDR3 has 21 residues. CDR3 DNA sequence: TGTGCCAGCAGCTTATATGAGCCATGGAAGGGACGAGTACGACGTACAGATACGCAGTATTTT. Translating gives CASSLYEPWKGRVRRTDTQYF.

This clonotype was counted ten times or more. The chain is built from TRBV6-1 and TRBJ2-5; D gene uncertain. CDR3 length: 14 amino acids. Trimming stripped 1 base from V and 5 bases from J, with 11 bases between. The V gene's germline CDR1 is MNHNS and CDR2 SASEGT. CDR3 nucleotides: TGTGCCAGCAGTGAAGAGTTCGGGTGGGAGACCCAGTACTTC. It is translated as CASSEEFGWETQYF.

This clonotype was detected ten times or more. The chain recombines TRBV6-6 with TRBJ2-5; no clear D. CDR3 length: 14 amino acids. Trimming removed 5 bases at V and 9 bases at J, with 19 bases between. CDR1 MNHNY and CDR2 SVGAGI come from the germline V gene (reference sequence). CDR3 sequence: CASSPSGLSAAQYF. CDR3 nucleotide sequence: TGTGCCAGCAGTCCCTCGGGCCTTAGTGCGGCCCAGTACTTC.